This TCR beta chain was recorded in a study of T cell repertoires in cytomegalovirus infection. CDR3 length equals 15 residues. The germline V gene has CDR1 MNHEY and CDR2 SMNVEV (reference sequence). The V end lost 2 bases, the J end lost 0 bases, and 8 bases lay between the germline ends. TCRdb fed the reads into MiXCR, producing one record per CDR3 protein. The sample shows 75,000 to 95,000 distinct CDR3 sequences, 45% to 55% of them seen only once. This clonotype was seen once. The antigen remains unidentified. Sequencing was performed on CD8+ T cells from cultured PBMCs, taken from culture after CMV antigen stimulation. This clonotype originated in a human donor in good health (CMV status not recorded). Some clones in this sample may be carry-over from other donors' samples. The chain links TRBV27 to TRBJ2-4; a weak D match, TRBD2 (5 bases). In DNA, the CDR3 is TGTGCCAGCAGTTTAAGCGCGGGAGCCAAAAACATTCAGTACTTC. It yields the protein CASSLSAGAKNIQYF.